One sample yielded the 31 T cell receptor beta chains listed below, sequenced in a study of T-cell reconstitution after alpha-beta-depleted transplantation in children. The authors prepared the TCRbeta library with unique molecular identifiers. TCRdb recomputed calls from the PCR reads with MiXCR, one row per CDR3 protein. The sample records over 200,000 distinct CDR3 sequences, approximately 15% being singletons. The specimen was PBMCs, mostly from graft donor cells, collected 360 days after TCRalphabeta/CD19-depleted stem cell transplant. These receptors were collected from a male patient between 2 and 9 years old who had a stem cell transplant for acute lymphoblastic leukemia, so the T cells may come from the graft donor.

This chain connects TRBV20-1 to TRBJ2-2, with 7 bases fitting TRBD1. This CDR3 has 14 amino acids. With V trimmed by 4 bases and J by 3 bases, 5 bases remained unmatched. Germline V gene lookup returns CDR1 DFQATT and CDR2 SNEGSKA (reference sequence). DNA for the CDR3: TGCAGTGCTACCGGACAGGCAGACACCGGGGAGCTGTTTTTT. Translated, it gives CSATGQADTGELFF.

This chain links TRBV7-9 with TRBJ1-5; D perhaps matches TRBD1 (5 bases). With 5 bases removed from V and 4 bases from J, the gap between germline ends came to 18 bases. Germline V gives CDR1 SEHNR, CDR2 FQNEAQ (reference sequence). The CDR3 covers 16 residues. The CDR3 loop is CASSENPGLRNQPQHF. In DNA form, the CDR3 reads TGTGCCAGCAGCGAAAACCCGGGACTTCGTAATCAGCCCCAGCATTTT.

The chain carries TRBV12-3 or TRBV12-4 and TRBJ2-1; 7 bases are shared with TRBD1. The CDR3 is 15 amino acids. Germline trimming cut 6 bases from V and 3 bases from J; bases unmatched to any gene: 8. This chain's CDR3 is CASRTGHFFYNEQFF. The CDR3 nucleotides are TGTGCCAGCAGGACAGGGCATTTTTTCTACAATGAGCAGTTCTTC.

V is TRBV5-6 and J is TRBJ1-4; D remains ambiguous. With 4 bases removed from V and 9 bases from J, the gap between germline ends came to 22 bases. Germline CDR1 and CDR2: SGHDT and YYEEEE. The CDR3 contains 16 residues. CDR3 nucleotide sequence: TGTGCCAGCAGCCTTCGCCTGGGCAGGCACGAGAAAAAACTGTTTTTT. It translates to CASSLRLGRHEKKLFF.

This clonotype was recorded a few times. This rearrangement joins TRBV18 to TRBJ1-1; D ambiguous. This CDR3 comprises 16 residues. Germline CDR1 and CDR2: KGHSH and LQKENI. Trimming took off 4 bases at V and 0 bases at J, with 15 bases between the two ends. CDR3 sequence: CASSLERLVMNTEAFF. The CDR3 region has the DNA TGTGCCAGCTCACTGGAACGACTCGTTATGAACACTGAAGCTTTCTTT.

There are a few counts of this clonotype. The rearrangement links TRBV28 to TRBJ2-7, with D possibly matching TRBD1 (6 bases). CDR3 length: 14 residues. The germline V gene encodes CDR1 MDHEN and CDR2 SYDVKM. Deletions cut 6 bases from V and 5 bases from J, with 17 bases between. The CDR3 DNA is TGTGCCAGCAGCCCCGGACAGCCTAAACACGAGCAGTACTTC. Protein product: CASSPGQPKHEQYF.

This clonotype was counted many times. V gene TRBV14 combines with J gene TRBJ1-1; 8 bases map to TRBD1. Germline lookup yields CDR1 SGHDN and CDR2 FVKESK. The CDR3 is 12 amino acids. The V segment lost 4 bases and the J segment 10 bases; nucleotides outside the gene matches: 5. The CDR3 sequence: CASSRRGTGAFF. CDR3 in DNA: TGTGCCAGCAGCCGGCGAGGGACAGGAGCTTTCTTT.

This clonotype was detected a few times. The chain carries TRBV6-2 or TRBV6-3 and TRBJ2-1; 8 nucleotides line up with TRBD2. Per the germline V gene, CDR1 is MNHEY and CDR2 is SVGEGT. The CDR3 consists of 12 residues. Trimming removed 7 bases from V and 8 bases from J; junction bases left unmatched: 4. The CDR3 DNA follows: TGTGCCAGCATAGCGGGATCGGATGAGCAGTTCTTC. This sequence encodes CASIAGSDEQFF.

This clonotype was picked up a small number of times. The chain is built from TRBV27 and TRBJ1-1; the D is unclear. Trimming removed 4 bases at V and 6 bases at J, with 12 bases between. This CDR3 has 13 residues. Germline CDR1 and CDR2: MNHEY and SMNVEV (reference sequence). This CDR3 reads CASSSPRAAEAFF. In DNA form, the CDR3 reads TGTGCCAGCAGTTCGCCTCGGGCCGCTGAAGCTTTCTTT.

J is TRBJ2-2 and V is TRBV5-1; D might be TRBD1 (6 bases). The V gene's germline CDR1 is SGHRS and CDR2 YFSETQ. The V end was cut by 4 bases, the J end by 7 bases, with 11 bases between. This CDR3 region has 13 residues. CDR3 sequence reads: CASSETGSGELFF. In nucleotides, the CDR3 is TGCGCCAGCAGCGAAACAGGGAGCGGGGAGCTGTTTTTT.

This clonotype was counted a few times. This chain connects TRBV12-3 or TRBV12-4 to TRBJ1-5; TRBD1 agrees at 9 bases. The CDR3 runs 16 residues. With 5 bases clipped from V and 4 bases from J, the junction kept 9 bases outside the gene matches. The CDR3 reads CASSNHRGPGNQPQHF. The CDR3 region has the DNA TGTGCCAGCAGTAATCACAGGGGGCCCGGTAATCAGCCCCAGCATTTT.

This clonotype appeared a few times. The chain employs TRBV12-3 or TRBV12-4 and TRBJ2-7, with TRBD2 identical over 8 bases. The CDR3 is 17 amino acids. The ends lost 6 bases at V and 3 bases at J; junction bases unmatched: 16. The DNA for the CDR3 is TGTGCCAGCAGGTCTCCCCCGGGACTAGGGTCGGACTACGAGCAGTACTTC. This gives the protein CASRSPPGLGSDYEQYF.

V is TRBV27 and J is TRBJ2-3; perhaps TRBD1 as D (5 bases). The CDR3 loop spans 13 amino acids. Germline V CDR1 and CDR2: MNHEY, SMNVEV (reference sequence). Trimming took off 7 bases at V and 3 bases at J, with 11 bases between the two ends. The CDR3 region is CASTTGATDTQYF. For the CDR3, the DNA is TGTGCCAGCACCACTGGGGCGACAGATACGCAGTATTTT.

This clonotype has a handful of counts. The chain employs TRBV7-9 and TRBJ1-1; D may be TRBD1 (6 bases). Germline V lookup: CDR1 SEHNR, CDR2 FQNEAQ (reference sequence). The ends were cut back, 5 bases at V and 8 bases at J, with 12 bases in the middle. The CDR3 has 12 amino acids. The CDR3 DNA sequence: TGTGCCAGCAGCCCCCGACAGGCAGAAGCTTTCTTT. As protein: CASSPRQAEAFF.

This clonotype was counted a few times. The CDR3 DNA reads TGTGCCACCAGTGACGCTAGCGGGGGGACGCAAGAGACCCAGTACTTC. Translating gives CATSDASGGTQETQYF. The rearrangement joins TRBV24-1 to TRBJ2-5, with 11 positions matching TRBD2. This CDR3 is 16 amino acids long. From germline, CDR1 is KGHDR and CDR2 SFDVKD. V lost 4 bases to trimming and J lost 2 bases; unmatched junction nucleotides: 5.

Written as DNA, the CDR3 is TGTGCCAGCAGTTTCGCCCCAGCTTTCAATGAGCAGTTCTTC. The encoded protein is CASSFAPAFNEQFF. The rearrangement uses TRBV6-5 and TRBJ2-1; no definite D call. This CDR3 has 14 amino acids. Germline CDR1 reads MNHEY; CDR2 reads SVGAGI. Trimming left V 4 bases short and J 6 bases short, with 13 bases between.

There are a few counts of this clonotype. The chain is built from TRBV29-1 and TRBJ2-1; D not certain. V lost 4 bases and J 4 bases, leaving 14 bases between the germline ends. CDR1 is SQVTM, CDR2 ANQGSEA, per germline. The CDR3 sequence is 14 residues long. CDR3 nucleotide sequence: TGCAGCGTTGTCGGGTTGACCGTATACAATGAGCAGTTCTTC. Protein product: CSVVGLTVYNEQFF.

A few counts support this clonotype. CDR3 loop: CASSRQGETEAFF. DNA for the CDR3: TGCGCCAGCAGCCGACAGGGGGAGACTGAAGCTTTCTTT. The chain recombines TRBV5-1 with TRBJ1-1, with 9 bases fitting TRBD1. Unmatched junction bases numbered 3, after V lost 4 bases and J lost 5 bases. This CDR3 contains 13 residues. CDR1 is SGHRS and CDR2 is YFSETQ in the germline V gene.

This clonotype has a handful of counts. The J gene is TRBJ2-6, the V gene TRBV4-3; 12 bases match TRBD1. CDR1 and CDR2 from the germline V gene are LGHNA and YSLEER. The CDR3 has 20 amino acids. V shed 0 bases, J shed 3 bases, and the junction held 9 bases outside the gene matches. The CDR3 region has the DNA TGCGCCAGCAGCCAAGATATTGGCGGGACAGGGGGCCGTGGGGCCAACGTCCTGACTTTC. Its translation is CASSQDIGGTGGRGANVLTF.

The chain employs TRBV29-1 and TRBJ2-2; D ambiguous. Trimming stripped 0 bases from V and 6 bases from J, with 14 bases between. Germline CDR1 is SQVTM and CDR2 is ANQGSEA. The CDR3 extends over 15 amino acids. This CDR3 is CSVEDPGPLAGELFF. The CDR3 DNA reads as TGCAGCGTTGAAGACCCGGGCCCTCTTGCCGGGGAGCTGTTTTTT.

The chain couples TRBV5-1 to TRBJ1-5; D is unresolved. The V gene's germline CDR1 is SGHRS and CDR2 YFSETQ. The CDR3 length is 17 residues. Trimming removed 0 bases from V and 1 base from J, with 14 bases in between. The CDR3 loop is CASSLDPLKQSNQPQHF. The CDR3 region has the DNA TGCGCCAGCAGCTTGGATCCCCTTAAACAGAGCAATCAGCCCCAGCATTTT.

This clonotype occurred a few times. The chain has TRBV6-5 and TRBJ1-1; D is ambiguous. The V end was cut by 0 bases, the J end by 4 bases, with 12 bases between. The CDR3 loop spans 15 amino acids. Germline V gene lookup returns CDR1 MNHEY and CDR2 SVGAGI. The CDR3 region has the DNA TGTGCCAGCAGTTACTCGATGGTAGGTGGCACTGAAGCTTTCTTT. This encodes CASSYSMVGGTEAFF.

In this sample, this clonotype turned up many times. The V call is TRBV5-1, the J call TRBJ2-7, with 8 bases fitting TRBD2. Germline V lookup: CDR1 SGHRS, CDR2 YFSETQ. This CDR3 region has 15 residues. V shed 2 bases and J 2 bases; nucleotides not matched to a gene: 6. DNA of the CDR3: TGCGCCAGCAGCTTCGTAGCGGGGAGCACCTACGAGCAGTACTTC. Encoded protein: CASSFVAGSTYEQYF. Looking up the rest from reference TRBV5-1 and TRBJ2-7 gives the full variable domain: KAGVTQTPRYLIKTRGQQVTLSCSPISGHRSVSWYQQTPGQGLQFLFEYFSETQRNKGNFPGRFSGRQFSNSRSEMNVSTLELGDSALYLCASSFVAGSTYEQYFGPGTRLTVT.

This clonotype was picked up a small number of times. As DNA, the CDR3 is TGTGCCAGCAGCTTAGTTGTCCCTAGCGGGGGATTCGGAGAGACCCAGTACTTC. This codes for CASSLVVPSGGFGETQYF. This sequence joins TRBV11-2 and TRBJ2-5; 10 bases are a match to TRBD2. The CDR3 consists of 18 residues. The germline V gene has CDR1 SGHAT and CDR2 FQNNGV. V was clipped by 1 base and J by 4 bases; unmatched bases: 12.

The table lists this clonotype with a few counts. The CDR3 here is CSARSGGPAGELFF. The CDR3 DNA is TGCAGTGCTAGGTCTGGGGGGCCGGCCGGGGAGCTGTTTTTT. This chain connects TRBV20-1 to TRBJ2-2, with D perhaps matching TRBD1 or TRBD2 (6 bases each). Germline V gene lookup returns CDR1 DFQATT and CDR2 SNEGSKA (reference sequence). V was shortened by 3 bases and J by 6 bases, with 14 bases between the two germline ends. The CDR3 runs 14 residues.

J is TRBJ2-1 and V is TRBV20-1; D is unresolved. Trimming removed 0 bases from V and 6 bases from J, with 12 bases in between. Germline V gene data show CDR1 as DFQATT and CDR2 as SNEGSKA (reference sequence). The CDR3 is 14 residues long. CDR3 loop: CSAREARTINEQFF. The CDR3 coding sequence is TGCAGTGCTAGAGAGGCCCGGACGATCAATGAGCAGTTCTTC.

This chain connects TRBV28 to TRBJ2-5, with 7 bases lining up with TRBD1. The CDR3 has 13 residues. Germline trimming cut 5 bases from V and 5 bases from J; bases unmatched to any gene: 5. Germline CDR1 and CDR2: MDHEN and SYDVKM. The CDR3 bases are TGTGCCAGCAGTACCTACAGGGGTGAGACCCAGTACTTC. Translated, it gives CASSTYRGETQYF. The complete variable domain, with remaining parts taken from reference TRBV28 and TRBJ2-5, reads DVKVTQSSRYLVKRTGEKVFLECVQDMDHENMFWYRQDPGLGLRLIYFSYDVKMKEKGDIPEGYSVSREKKERFSLILESASTNQTSMYLCASSTYRGETQYFGPGTRLLVL.

This clonotype has more than one count but fewer than ten. The chain is built from TRBV18 and TRBJ1-1; 7 bases align to TRBD1. The CDR3 totals 15 residues. V shed 3 bases, J shed 0 bases, and the junction held 4 bases outside the gene matches. Germline V gives CDR1 KGHSH, CDR2 LQKENI. Here the CDR3 reads CASSPPGTVNTEAFF. Here the CDR3 DNA reads TGTGCCAGCTCACCGCCGGGGACAGTGAACACTGAAGCTTTCTTT.

This clonotype has only a few counts. The gene calls are TRBV28 and TRBJ1-2, with TRBD1 as a possible D gene (5 bases). The CDR3 has 15 residues. V lost 5 bases and J lost 5, with 18 bases in between. Germline V CDR1 and CDR2: MDHEN, SYDVKM. The CDR3 nucleotides read TGTGCCAGCAGTCCCTATGTCAGGGCAGGTTATGGCTACACCTTC. Translation gives CASSPYVRAGYGYTF.

The chain combines TRBV4-3 with TRBJ2-1, with D unresolved. CDR1 is LGHNA, CDR2 YSLEER, per germline. With 0 bases removed from V and 0 bases from J, the gap between germline ends came to 9 bases. CDR3 length: 16 residues. This chain's CDR3 is CASSQENNPSYNEQFF. CDR3 nucleotides: TGCGCCAGCAGCCAAGAAAACAATCCCTCCTACAATGAGCAGTTCTTC.

This clonotype was seen at least ten times. The chain carries TRBV4-2 and TRBJ2-3; TRBD2 is a possible D gene (5 bases). V was pared by 3 bases and J by 0 bases, with 19 bases between. This CDR3 comprises 18 residues. Per the germline V gene, CDR1 is LGHNA and CDR2 is YNFKEQ. CDR3 nucleotides: TGTGCCAGCAGCCACCTACGGAGGAACCGGCGGAGCACAGATACGCAGTATTTT. It specifies CASSHLRRNRRSTDTQYF.